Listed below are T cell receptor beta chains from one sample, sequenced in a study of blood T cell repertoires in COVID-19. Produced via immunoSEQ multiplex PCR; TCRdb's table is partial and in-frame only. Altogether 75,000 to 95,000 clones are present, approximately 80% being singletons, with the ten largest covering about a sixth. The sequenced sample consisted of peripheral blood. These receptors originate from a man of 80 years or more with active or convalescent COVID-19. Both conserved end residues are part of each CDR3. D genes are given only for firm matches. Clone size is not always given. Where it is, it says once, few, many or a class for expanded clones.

CDR3 DNA: TGTGCCATCAGTGAAGGGCAGGGGGCGCGAACCAATCAGCCCCAGCATTTT
CDR3 protein: CAISEGQGARTNQPQHF
J gene: TRBJ1-5
D gene: TRBD1
V gene: TRBV10-3
clone size: -

CDR3 DNA: TGCGCCAGCAGCACCGGACTAGCGGGAACCAAAGAGACCCAGTACTTC
CDR3 protein: CASSTGLAGTKETQYF
J gene: TRBJ2-5
D gene: TRBD2
V gene: TRBV5-1
clone size: -

CDR3 DNA: TGTGCCAGCAGTGAGGCTGGCGGGAGCCAGCCCCAGCATTTT
CDR3 protein: CASSEAGGSQPQHF
J gene: TRBJ1-5
D gene: -
V gene: TRBV6-1
clone size: -

CDR3 DNA: TGCGCCAGCAGCCTGGCGGGGTTCCAAGAGACCCAGTACTTC
CDR3 protein: CASSLAGFQETQYF
J gene: TRBJ2-5
D gene: -
V gene: TRBV4-1
clone size: -

CDR3 DNA: TGTGCCAGCAGCACGGGAGTTGGGTTCGCCGGGGAGCTGTTTTTT
CDR3 protein: CASSTGVGFAGELFF
J gene: TRBJ2-2
D gene: -
V gene: TRBV5-6
clone size: once

CDR3 DNA: TGTGCCAGCAGTGAACAGGGGAAGCCTGAAGCTTTCTTT
CDR3 protein: CASSEQGKPEAFF
J gene: TRBJ1-1
D gene: TRBD1
V gene: TRBV28
clone size: -

CDR3 DNA: TGTGCCAGCACCTCGGGGGGAACCAATCAGCCCCAGCATTTT
CDR3 protein: CASTSGGTNQPQHF
J gene: TRBJ1-5
D gene: -
V gene: TRBV28
clone size: -

CDR3 DNA: TGCAGTGCGGTCGACTCGAGCGGCTACACCTTC
CDR3 protein: CSAVDSSGYTF
J gene: TRBJ1-2
D gene: -
V gene: TRBV20-1
clone size: once

CDR3 DNA: TGTGCCAGCAGCAGATATAGCAATCAGCCCCAGCATTTT
CDR3 protein: CASSRYSNQPQHF
J gene: TRBJ1-5
D gene: -
V gene: TRBV28
clone size: once

CDR3 DNA: TGCGCCAGCAGCTTGCACCAGGGGGACGGAAAGACCCAGTACTTC
CDR3 protein: CASSLHQGDGKTQYF
J gene: TRBJ2-5
D gene: TRBD1
V gene: TRBV5-1
clone size: -

CDR3 DNA: TGTGCCTGGAGTGTACGCGGGTCCCCCCTAACAGATACGCAGTATTTT
CDR3 protein: CAWSVRGSPLTDTQYF
J gene: TRBJ2-3
D gene: -
V gene: TRBV30
clone size: -

CDR3 DNA: TGTGCCAGCAGTTCGACAGGGGCAACTAATGAAAAACTGTTTTTT
CDR3 protein: CASSSTGATNEKLFF
J gene: TRBJ1-4
D gene: TRBD1
V gene: TRBV6-6
clone size: -

CDR3 DNA: TGTGCCAGCAGTGGGTTACGGGACAGGGGCGAAGATGAAGCTTTCTTT
CDR3 protein: CASSGLRDRGEDEAFF
J gene: TRBJ1-1
D gene: TRBD1
V gene: TRBV6-1
clone size: -

CDR3 DNA: TGTGCCAGTAGTATAGGCGGCTTCACAGATACGCAGTATTTT
CDR3 protein: CASSIGGFTDTQYF
J gene: TRBJ2-3
D gene: -
V gene: TRBV19
clone size: -

CDR3 DNA: TGTGCCAGCATAGTCGGCGACGGAGTAAATTCACCCCTCCACTTT
CDR3 protein: CASIVGDGVNSPLHF
J gene: TRBJ1-6
D gene: -
V gene: TRBV28
clone size: -

CDR3 DNA: TGCAGCGTTGTTGCAGGCCCGAACACTGAAGCTTTCTTT
CDR3 protein: CSVVAGPNTEAFF
J gene: TRBJ1-1
D gene: -
V gene: TRBV29-1
clone size: -